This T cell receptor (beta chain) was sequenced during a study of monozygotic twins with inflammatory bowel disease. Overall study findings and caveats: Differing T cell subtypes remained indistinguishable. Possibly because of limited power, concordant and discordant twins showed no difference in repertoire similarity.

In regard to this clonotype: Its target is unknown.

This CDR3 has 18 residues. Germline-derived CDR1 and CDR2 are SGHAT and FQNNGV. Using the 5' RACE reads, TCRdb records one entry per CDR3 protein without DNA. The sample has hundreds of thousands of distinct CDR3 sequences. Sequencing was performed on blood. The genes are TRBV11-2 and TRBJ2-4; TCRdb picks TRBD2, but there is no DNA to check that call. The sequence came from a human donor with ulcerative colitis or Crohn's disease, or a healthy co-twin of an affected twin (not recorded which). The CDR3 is CASSLEGTSGGARNIQYF.